This T cell receptor beta chain originates from a study of CD8+ T cells in alopecia areata. Specified treatment: oral pan-JAK inhibitor, 5-10 mg twice daily. Extraction of RNA preceded its reverse transcription into cDNA, which served as the sequencing template. The protocol was immunoSEQ multiplex PCR, while the TCRdb copy is restricted to in-frame clones and leaves out a portion. The sample has approximately 220,000 clones, 35% to 40% seen once. Trimming took 3 bases from V and 7 from J, leaving 19 bases between them. CDR3 size: 15 residues. CDR1 is SNHLY and CDR2 is FYNNEI in the germline V gene. This specimen was CD4+ T cells sorted from blood, taken around week 34, from a patient treated with tofacitinib. This TCR derives from a human donor with alopecia areata. The chain joins TRBV2 to TRBJ2-7, with D uncertain. CDR3 sequence: CASSEFGVPIREQYF. The CDR3 DNA sequence: TGTGCCAGCAGTGAGTTTGGAGTCCCTATTCGGGAGCAGTACTTC.